The T cell receptor (beta chain) described here comes from a study of regulatory T cells in long-lasting Graves disease. Construction of TCR beta libraries relied on iRepertoire HTBI primers and on Arm-PCR targeting CDR3 regions. MiXCR was run by TCRdb on the multiplex PCR reads, yielding one entry per CDR3 protein. The sample holds hundreds of thousands of distinct CDR3 sequences, 16% seen once. This clonotype was seen repeatedly, ten times or more. Sample time point: newly diagnosed GD, antithyroid drugs for less than 3 months. Preparation of the TCR library used RNA extracted from PBMCs. The CDR3 is 12 residues long. The V segment lost 8 bases and the J segment 6 bases; nucleotides outside the gene matches: 7. Separately, the same data were catalogued under a study of T cells in Graves' hyperthyroidism and ophthalmopathy. That source notes: Among thyroid clonotypes expanded above 0.001, most also appeared in blood.

V is TRBV12-3 or TRBV12-4 and J is TRBJ2-7; 7 nucleotides line up with TRBD1. The material sequenced was peripheral blood mononuclear cells (PBMCs), taken at new diagnosis, from a patient treated with antithyroid drugs. The TCR comes from a man aged 18 to 30 with Graves disease. The CDR3 here is CASLGQMGEQYF. The CDR3 DNA reads TGTGCCAGCCTGGGACAGATGGGCGAGCAGTACTTC.